One sample yielded the 26 T cell receptor beta chains listed below, sequenced in a study of cytomegalovirus exposure and HLA in healthy donors. Primers for the PCR totalled 60 Vbeta and 13 Jbeta. This table comes from immunoSEQ multiplex PCR, and its TCRdb copy is limited to in-frame clones, with some not included. This table holds roughly 130,000 clones, about 74% found once. Sequenced material: PBMCs. All receptors derive from a woman aged 45-65 years in good health and CMV-seropositive.

V gene TRBV2 combines with J gene TRBJ1-1; unclear D gene. Looked up from germline, CDR1 is SNHLY and CDR2 is FYNNEI. The germline V and J ends were trimmed by 4 bases and 1 base, with 10 bases remaining between them. The length of the CDR3 is 14 residues. The CDR3 protein is CASSAGRGNTEAFF. The CDR3 DNA follows: TGTGCCAGCAGTGCGGGTCGAGGGAACACTGAAGCTTTCTTT.

J is TRBJ2-1 and V is TRBV5-5; no definite D call. Germline CDR1 reads SGHKS; CDR2 reads YYEKEE (reference sequence). The CDR3 has 14 residues. Between the trimmed V and J ends, which lost 7 bases and 8 bases, there was a span of 19 bases. The CDR3 DNA reads as TGTGCCAGCGAAGAGGCTCCCCCTCTCGATGAGCAGTTCTTC. Encoded protein: CASEEAPPLDEQFF.

The chain carries TRBV5-1 and TRBJ2-2; TRBD1 agrees at 7 bases. The germline gives CDR1 SGHRS, CDR2 YFSETQ. The CDR3 has 13 amino acids. Trimming at V came to 5 bases and at J to 3 bases, leaving 1 base not matched to a gene. CDR3 protein: CASSQGDTGELFF. In nucleotides, the CDR3 is TGCGCCAGCAGTCAGGGGGACACCGGGGAGCTGTTTTTT.

This clone has only one observation. The chain uses TRBV5-8 and TRBJ2-7; possibly TRBD2 for D (6 bases). Germline V gives CDR1 SGHTS, CDR2 YDEGEE. This CDR3 has 13 residues. V dropped 4 bases and J dropped 4 bases, with 12 bases sitting between them. The CDR3 protein is CASSDGGLYEQYF. In DNA form, the CDR3 reads TGTGCCAGCAGCGACGGGGGTCTTTACGAGCAGTACTTC. Full variable domain (missing parts from reference TRBV5-8 and TRBJ2-7): EAGVTQSPTHLIKTRGQQATLRCSPISGHTSVYWYQQALGLGLQFLLWYDEGEERNRGNFPPRFSGRQFPNYSSELNVNALELEDSALYLCASSDGGLYEQYFGPGTRLTVT.

This clone was counted a few times. This chain links TRBV10-2 with TRBJ2-7; 7 bases line up with TRBD1. In germline, CDR1 is WSHSY, CDR2 SAAADI. The V segment lost 5 bases and the J segment 4 bases; nucleotides outside the gene matches: 8. This CDR3 region has 14 residues. The CDR3 spells CASSIPRGRYEQYF. The DNA of the CDR3 is TGCGCCAGCAGTATTCCTAGGGGGCGATACGAGCAGTACTTC.

The chain is built from TRBV2 and TRBJ1-1, with 10 bases matching TRBD1. The V gene's germline CDR1 is SNHLY and CDR2 FYNNEI. V lost 8 bases and J lost 11; bases outside the gene matches: 8. The CDR3 extends over 12 amino acids. The CDR3 region is CASGGQGNHAFF. The CDR3 nucleotides read TGTGCCAGCGGGGGACAGGGGAATCACGCTTTCTTT.

The J gene is TRBJ1-1, the V gene TRBV19; possible D gene TRBD1, 5 bases. From germline, CDR1 is LNHDA and CDR2 SQIVND (reference sequence). V lost 3 bases, J lost 1 base, and 12 bases lay in between. The CDR3 length is 15 residues. This CDR3 reads CASSISGSGNTEAFF. In DNA, the CDR3 is TGTGCCAGTAGTATCTCAGGGTCCGGGAACACTGAAGCTTTCTTT.

This chain links TRBV19 with TRBJ1-1; D gene ambiguous. This CDR3 contains 11 residues. Germline CDR1 and CDR2: LNHDA and SQIVND (reference sequence). The V end lost 9 bases, the J end lost 11 bases, and 16 bases lay between the germline ends. The CDR3 reads CASCDTGEAFF. The CDR3, as DNA: TGTGCCAGCTGTGATACCGGGGAGGCTTTCTTT.

To note about this clone: At one end, the junction sequence differs from germline, possibly due to a read error. The V call is TRBV5-4, the J call TRBJ1-6; 9 bases are a match to TRBD1. From germline, CDR1 is SGHNT and CDR2 YYREEE (reference sequence). CDR3 length equals 15 residues. CDR3 in amino acids: CASSQRGDRASPLHF. The CDR3 DNA is TGCGCCAGCAGCCAAAGGGGGGACAGGGCATCACCCCTCCACTTT.

The V and J genes are TRBV19 and TRBJ1-4, with 9 bases aligning to TRBD1. Germline V gene lookup returns CDR1 LNHDA and CDR2 SQIVND (reference sequence). The CDR3 consists of 16 residues. The V gene end was trimmed by 7 bases and the J gene end by 6 bases; junction bases not matched to a gene: 12. The CDR3 sequence: CASTPRERTGDEKLFF. For the CDR3, the DNA is TGTGCCAGTACCCCTCGTGAGAGGACAGGGGATGAAAAACTGTTTTTT.

V usage is TRBV10-3 and J usage is TRBJ2-1; 12 bases fit TRBD2. The CDR3 extends over 14 amino acids. With V trimmed by 6 bases and J by 5 bases, 2 bases remained unmatched. Germline V gene sequence: CDR1 ENHRY, CDR2 SYGVKD. CDR3 nucleotides: TGTGCCATCAGCCGACTAGCGGGGGACAATGAGCAGTTCTTC. Amino acid sequence: CAISRLAGDNEQFF.

V and J are TRBV19 and TRBJ2-7, with TRBD1 matching 10 bases. Germline assignment: CDR1 LNHDA and CDR2 SQIVND (reference sequence). This CDR3 has 14 residues. V was clipped by 11 bases and J by 2 bases; unmatched bases: 9. The CDR3 DNA follows: TGTGCCTCCCGGGACAGGGGAAGGGCCTACGAGCAGTACTTC. Protein sequence: CASRDRGRAYEQYF.

The chain uses TRBV7-2 and TRBJ2-7; tentatively, D is TRBD1 (6 bases). The CDR3 length is 14 residues. The germline gives CDR1 SGHTA, CDR2 FQGNSA. V lost 6 bases and J 0 bases, leaving 12 bases between the germline ends. CDR3 nucleotide sequence: TGTGCCAGCAGTATAAACAGGGACTCCTACGAGCAGTACTTC. This sequence encodes CASSINRDSYEQYF. The full variable domain, completed using reference TRBV7-2 and TRBJ2-7, is GAGVSQSPSNKVTEKGKDVELRCDPISGHTALYWYRQSLGQGLEFLIYFQGNSAPDKSGLPSDRFSAERTGGSVSTLTIQRTQQEDSAVYLCASSINRDSYEQYFGPGTRLTVT.

This clone was counted between two and nine times. Within the sample, other DNA sequences also encode this same CDR3. The rearrangement uses TRBV5-6 and TRBJ1-2; 7 nucleotides match TRBD1. Per the germline V gene, CDR1 is SGHDT and CDR2 is YYEEEE. V lost 7 bases and J lost 4; bases outside the gene matches: 13. This CDR3 is built from 15 residues. CDR3 nucleotides: TGTGCCAGCTTCCCCCGGGGACAGTTCATCTATGGCTACACCTTC. This sequence encodes CASFPRGQFIYGYTF.

The chain carries TRBV11-3 and TRBJ1-6; D gene ambiguous. CDR3 length: 15 amino acids. Germline-derived CDR1 and CDR2 are SGHNT and YENEEA. V was shortened by 5 bases and J by 8 bases, with 16 bases between the two germline ends. CDR3 loop: CASSITGADDSPLHF. The CDR3 DNA reads TGTGCCAGCAGCATAACGGGAGCTGATGATTCACCCCTCCACTTT.

This clone was observed a few times. V gene TRBV7-2 combines with J gene TRBJ1-4; D may be TRBD1 (5 bases). The CDR3 is 13 residues long. The V gene lost 7 bases and the J gene lost 7 bases, with 13 bases spanning the gap. The V gene's germline CDR1 is SGHTA and CDR2 FQGNSA. CDR3 coding DNA: TGTGCCAGCACCCGCAGGGCTGGTGAAAAACTGTTTTTT. This sequence encodes CASTRRAGEKLFF.

The rearrangement links TRBV4-3 to TRBJ2-1; D is perhaps TRBD2 (7 bases). CDR3 length equals 16 residues. V was trimmed by 0 bases and J by 2 bases, leaving 11 bases between them. Germline CDR1 LGHNA, CDR2 YSLEER. CDR3 DNA: TGCGCCAGCAGCCAAGAAGGGGGGGGGACCTACAATGAGCAGTTCTTC. Protein: CASSQEGGGTYNEQFF.

The genes are TRBV4-3 and TRBJ2-4; TRBD1 agrees at 7 bases. Unmatched junction bases numbered 8, after V lost 2 bases and J lost 7 bases. This CDR3 spans 15 amino acids. CDR1 and CDR2 from the germline V gene are LGHNA and YSLEER. The CDR3, as DNA: TGCGCCAGCAGCCAAAGAGGACAGGCGAGTAACATTCAGTACTTC. It codes for CASSQRGQASNIQYF.

This chain links TRBV29-1 with TRBJ1-5; 9 bases are shared with TRBD1. Germline CDR1 SQVTM, CDR2 ANQGSEA. This CDR3 contains 14 residues. The V gene end was trimmed by 4 bases and the J gene end by 7 bases; junction bases not matched to a gene: 8. CDR3 protein: CSVGGTGYGQPQHF. CDR3 sequence (DNA): TGCAGCGTTGGTGGGACAGGGTATGGGCAGCCCCAGCATTTT.

The chain has TRBV7-9 and TRBJ2-5; D is undetermined. Germline V gene data show CDR1 as SEHNR and CDR2 as FQNEAQ (reference sequence). The CDR3 runs 12 residues. Trimming removed 8 bases at V and 5 bases at J, with 12 bases between. The CDR3 DNA is TGTGCCAGCTCTCAGGTCTTGGAGACCCAGTACTTC. Translating gives CASSQVLETQYF. Variable domain in full (rest from reference TRBV7-9 and TRBJ2-5): DTGVSQNPRHKITKRGQNVTFRCDPISEHNRLYWYRQTLGQGPEFLTYFQNEAQLEKSRLLSDRFSAERPKGSFSTLEIQRTEQGDSAMYLCASSQVLETQYFGPGTRLLVL.

This clone was recorded a few times. The chain links TRBV7-9 to TRBJ2-1; 7 bases are shared with TRBD2. V lost 6 bases and J lost 6; bases outside the gene matches: 8. CDR3 size: 14 residues. Germline CDR1 SEHNR, CDR2 FQNEAQ (reference sequence). The CDR3 region is CASRPGLSTNEQFF. The CDR3, as DNA: TGTGCCAGCAGGCCGGGACTATCTACCAATGAGCAGTTCTTC. The whole variable domain, filled in from reference TRBV7-9 and TRBJ2-1, reads DTGVSQNPRHKITKRGQNVTFRCDPISEHNRLYWYRQTLGQGPEFLTYFQNEAQLEKSRLLSDRFSAERPKGSFSTLEIQRTEQGDSAMYLCASRPGLSTNEQFFGPGTRLTVL.

This chain connects TRBV29-1 to TRBJ2-5, with 8 bases that match TRBD2. Germline V lookup: CDR1 SQVTM, CDR2 ANQGSEA. CDR3 size: 14 residues. J lost 1 base, V lost 5 bases, and 6 bases had no gene match. CDR3 nucleotide sequence: TGCAGCGTTTCCCTAGCGGGTCCCCAAGAGACCCAGTACTTC. The encoded protein is CSVSLAGPQETQYF.

The chain couples TRBV12-5 to TRBJ2-3, with D perhaps matching TRBD2 (7 bases). V lost 5 bases and J 2 bases, leaving 17 bases between the germline ends. The germline gives CDR1 LGHNT, CDR2 FRNRAP. This CDR3 region has 16 residues. This CDR3 reads CASGAGALPNTDTQYF. The CDR3 nucleotides read TGTGCTAGTGGTGCGGGGGCGCTCCCTAACACAGATACGCAGTATTTT.

The chain uses TRBV30 and TRBJ2-3; TRBD2 aligns across 7 bases. This CDR3 has 13 residues. The germline gives CDR1 GTSNPN, CDR2 SVGIG (reference sequence). Trimming removed 3 bases from V and 1 base from J; junction bases left unmatched: 1. CDR3 in DNA: TGTGCCTGGAGGAGCGGGGGCACAGATACGCAGTATTTT. Translating gives CAWRSGGTDTQYF.

As DNA, the CDR3 is TGCGCCAGCAGCGGCGGGCTCCCGAACACTGAAGCTTTCTTT. Translation: CASSGGLPNTEAFF. The rearrangement joins TRBV5-1 to TRBJ1-1, with D uncertain. CDR3 length: 14 amino acids. Trimming pared 4 bases from V and 1 base from J, leaving 11 bases between. Germline-derived CDR1 and CDR2 are SGHRS and YFSETQ. Together with reference TRBV5-1 and TRBJ1-1, the CDR3 gives the full variable domain: KAGVTQTPRYLIKTRGQQVTLSCSPISGHRSVSWYQQTPGQGLQFLFEYFSETQRNKGNFPGRFSGRQFSNSRSEMNVSTLELGDSALYLCASSGGLPNTEAFFGQGTRLTVV.

The J gene is TRBJ2-3, the V gene TRBV29-1; 7 bases fit TRBD1. The germline V gene encodes CDR1 SQVTM and CDR2 ANQGSEA. Unmatched junction bases numbered 5, after V lost 6 bases and J lost 2 bases. The CDR3 loop spans 13 amino acids. The CDR3 here is CSVLGQNTDTQYF. The CDR3 bases are TGCAGCGTGCTGGGACAGAACACAGATACGCAGTATTTT.